This T cell receptor beta chain is from a study of a mutant IDH1 vaccine in newly diagnosed glioma. Remarks on this clone: Its antigen is undetermined.

Time point reported: week 35, safety follow-up. Every single dose of the vaccine, 300 ug of mutant IDH1 20-mer peptide, came with topical imiquimod. Sequencing used immunoSEQ multiplex PCR; TCRdb keeps in-frame clones, though not all of them. The sample holds 50,000 to 70,000 clones, 60% to 75% seen once. This specimen consisted of PBMCs, obtained from a glioma patient whose treatment included an IDH1 peptide vaccine. This sequence was found in a man aged 50 to 59 with glioma.

In DNA, the CDR3 is TGTGCCTGGATTCAGACAGGGGACAATGAGCAGTTCTTC. It codes for CAWIQTGDNEQFF. The rearrangement links TRBV30 to TRBJ2-1; 8 nucleotides align to TRBD1. The germline CDR1 and CDR2 sequences are GTSNPN and SVGIG (reference sequence). V gave up 4 bases and J gave up 5 bases; unmatched junction bases: 4. The CDR3 runs to 13 residues.